The sequence of this TCR beta chain was determined in a study of blood T cell repertoires in COVID-19. Overall study: The United States, Italy and Spain provided the acute and convalescent COVID-19 samples. PBMCs, B-cell-depleted T cells, or T cells were the source of the cDNA or gDNA that made up the material.

In the original analysis: Amplifying reference gene primers gave estimates of nucleated cell counts. Repertoires were generated with immunoSEQ multiplex PCR, while TCRdb's copy carries only in-frame clones and drops some. That table supplies the V and J calls and clone size; D and trimming were determined from the DNA. Of about 44,000 clones listed, 70% to 90% were seen once; the top ten hold roughly a sixth. The CDR3 spans 15 residues. Germline-derived CDR1 and CDR2 are MNHEY and SVGAGI. Losses at the gene ends were 8 bases for V and 2 bases for J; bases not matched to a gene: 8. This clone has a single count.

The receptor was isolated from a man in his 70s with active COVID-19. What was sequenced was peripheral blood. The chain uses TRBV6-5 and TRBJ1-1, with 10 bases fitting TRBD1. Here the CDR3 DNA reads TGTGCCAGCGGTCTAGGGACAGGGGAAAACACTGAAGCTTTCTTT. This encodes CASGLGTGENTEAFF.